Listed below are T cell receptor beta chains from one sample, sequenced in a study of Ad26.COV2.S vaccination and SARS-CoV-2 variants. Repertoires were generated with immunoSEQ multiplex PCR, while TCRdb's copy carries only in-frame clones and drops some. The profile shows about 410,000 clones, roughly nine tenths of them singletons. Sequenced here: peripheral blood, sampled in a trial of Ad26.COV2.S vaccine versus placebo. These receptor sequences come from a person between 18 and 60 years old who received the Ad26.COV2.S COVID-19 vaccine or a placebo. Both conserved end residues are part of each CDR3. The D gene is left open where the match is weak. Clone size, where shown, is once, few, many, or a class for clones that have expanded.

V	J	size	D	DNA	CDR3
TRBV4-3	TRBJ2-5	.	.	TGCGCCAGCAGCCGCCCGAATCTTACAGGGACCTCCCCGGGCAAGACCCAGTACTTC	CASSRPNLTGTSPGKTQYF
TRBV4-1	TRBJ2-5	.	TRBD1	TGCGCCAGCAGCCCGGGGACAGGGAGACGAGAGACCCAGTACTTC	CASSPGTGRRETQYF
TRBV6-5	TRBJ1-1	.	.	TGTGCCACCCCTTCAATTAAGGACCACACTGAAGCTTTCTTT	CATPSIKDHTEAFF
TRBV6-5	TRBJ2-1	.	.	TGTGCCAGCAGTCTGGACAACTACAATGAGCAGTTCTTC	CASSLDNYNEQFF
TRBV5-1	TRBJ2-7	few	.	TGCGCCATCGTAATGGGTTGGGGCCCCTACGAGCAGTACTTC	CAIVMGWGPYEQYF
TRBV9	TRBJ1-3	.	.	TGTGCCAGCAGCGGTAACAGATACACCATATATTTT	CASSGNRYTIYF
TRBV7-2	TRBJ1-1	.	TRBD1	TGTGCCAGTAGACTAGGGGGCTCGAACACTGAAGCTTTCTTT	CASRLGGSNTEAFF
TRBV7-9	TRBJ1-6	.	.	TGTGCCAGCAGCTTAGGGACAGATAATTCACCCCTCCACTTT	CASSLGTDNSPLHF
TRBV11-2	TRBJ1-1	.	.	TGTGCCAGCAGCTTTCGAGGGACGGGGCTCGGCACTGAAGCTTTCTTT	CASSFRGTGLGTEAFF
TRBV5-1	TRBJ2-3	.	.	TGCGCCAGCAGCTTGGCCTCGACAGATGATACGCAGTATTTT	CASSLASTDDTQYF
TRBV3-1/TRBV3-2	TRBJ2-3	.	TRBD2	TGTGCCAGCAGCCAAGCTGGTACTAGCGGGGCAACAGATACGCAGTATTTT	CASSQAGTSGATDTQYF
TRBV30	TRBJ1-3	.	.	TGTGCCTGGAGTCTATTTGGAAACACCATATATTTT	CAWSLFGNTIYF